This TCR beta chain was recorded in a study of CXCR3 chemokines and chemotherapy response in bladder cancer. Each CDR3 protein is one row after TCRdb ran MiXCR on the PCR reads. The sample records a few thousand distinct CDR3 sequences, approximately 7.4% being singletons. Germline assignment: CDR1 LNHDA and CDR2 SQIVND (reference sequence). V lost 2 bases to trimming and J lost 8 bases, with 9 bases between them. The CDR3 covers 12 residues. Within the sample, this clonotype is medium-sized. Sampling was done from a patient whose treatment included neoadjuvant chemotherapy. The origin of this receptor is a human donor with bladder cancer that responded to neoadjuvant chemotherapy. The rearrangement uses TRBV19 and TRBJ1-2, with D unclear. CDR3 residues: CASSIPGLGYTF. The CDR3 nucleotides are TGTGCCAGTAGTATACCAGGACTCGGCTACACCTTC.